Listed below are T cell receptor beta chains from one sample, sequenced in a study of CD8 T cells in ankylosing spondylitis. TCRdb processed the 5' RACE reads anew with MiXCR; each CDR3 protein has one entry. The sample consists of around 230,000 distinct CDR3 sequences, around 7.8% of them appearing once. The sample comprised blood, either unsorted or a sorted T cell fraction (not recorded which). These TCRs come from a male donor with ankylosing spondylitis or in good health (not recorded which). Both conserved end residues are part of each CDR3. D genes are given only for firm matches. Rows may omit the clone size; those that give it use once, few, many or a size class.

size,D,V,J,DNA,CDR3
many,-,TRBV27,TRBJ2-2,TGTGCCAGCAGTTTCCTGGACAACACCGGGGAGCTGTTTTTT,CASSFLDNTGELFF
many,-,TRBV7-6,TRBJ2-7,TGTGCCAGCAGCTTTACCGATACCTACGAGCAGTACTTC,CASSFTDTYEQYF
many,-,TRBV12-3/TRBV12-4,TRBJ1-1,TGTGCCAGCAGAGCAGGGCGGGCTGAAGCTTTCTTT,CASRAGRAEAFF
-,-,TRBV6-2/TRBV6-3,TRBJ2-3,TGTGCCAGCAGTTACAGTGGGGCGGATACGCAGTATTTT,CASSYSGADTQYF
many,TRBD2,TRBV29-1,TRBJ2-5,TGCAGCGTTGATGGACTAGCGGGAGGACCGAGGGAAGAGACCCAGTACTTC,CSVDGLAGGPREETQYF
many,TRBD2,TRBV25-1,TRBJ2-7,TGTGCCAGCAGTGCGTCTAGCGGACCCTACGAGCAGTACTTC,CASSASSGPYEQYF
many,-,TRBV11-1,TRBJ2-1,TGTGCCAGCAGCCTAATCCCGTTCAGGGTCGGGGACAACAATGAGCAGTTCTTC,CASSLIPFRVGDNNEQFF
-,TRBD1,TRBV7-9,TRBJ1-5,TGTGCCAGCAGCTCCGACAGGGGGCGTCAGCCCCAGCATTTT,CASSSDRGRQPQHF
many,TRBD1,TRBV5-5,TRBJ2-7,TGTGCCAGCAGCCATGGACAGGGATCCTACGAGCAGTACTTC,CASSHGQGSYEQYF
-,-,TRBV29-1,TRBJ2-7,TGCAGCGTTGCCCCTCTGGGACAAGACCATACCTACGAGCAGTACTTC,CSVAPLGQDHTYEQYF
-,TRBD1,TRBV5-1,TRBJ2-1,TGCGCCAGCAGCTTAAACAGGCGGGACAGGGGCTACAATGAGCAGTTCTTC,CASSLNRRDRGYNEQFF
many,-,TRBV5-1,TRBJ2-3,TGCGCCAGCAGTCCCCTTGGGACGCCCAACACAGATACGCAGTATTTT,CASSPLGTPNTDTQYF
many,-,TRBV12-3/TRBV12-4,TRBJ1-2,TGTGCCAGCAGTTATGCGGATCGGGGGGATGGCTACACCTTC,CASSYADRGDGYTF
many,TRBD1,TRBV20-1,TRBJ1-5,TGCAGTGCTGGACAGGGAAGCAATCAGCCCCAGCATTTT,CSAGQGSNQPQHF
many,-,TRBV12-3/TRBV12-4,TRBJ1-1,TGTGCCAGCAGTTGGAAAGGCCCCTGGGGCACTGAAGCTTTCTTT,CASSWKGPWGTEAFF
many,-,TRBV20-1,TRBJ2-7,TGCAGTGCTGTCATCCCCACTTCCTACGAGCAGTACTTC,CSAVIPTSYEQYF
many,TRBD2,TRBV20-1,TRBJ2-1,TGCAGTGCTAGAGATCTCGCGGGAGGGAACAATGAGCAGTTCTTC,CSARDLAGGNNEQFF
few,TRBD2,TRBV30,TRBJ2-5,TGTGCCTGGAGTACCCTTTCTAGCGGGCAGGAGACCCAGTACTTC,CAWSTLSSGQETQYF
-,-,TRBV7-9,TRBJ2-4,TGTGCCAGCGGCCCCGGGGCCAAAGACATTCAGTACTTC,CASGPGAKDIQYF
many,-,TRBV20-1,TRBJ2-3,TGCAGTGCTCCCGAGGTCCGGGAGAGGGGCACAGATACGCAGTATTTT,CSAPEVRERGTDTQYF
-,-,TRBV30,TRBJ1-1,TGTGCCTGGAGCCCTGGCGGCCACACTGAAGCTTTCTTT,CAWSPGGHTEAFF
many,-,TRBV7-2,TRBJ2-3,TGTGCCAGCAGCTTAGCAGGAGGGGGCAGGGATACGCAGTATTTT,CASSLAGGGRDTQYF
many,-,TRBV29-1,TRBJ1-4,TGCAGCGGGGGGAGTACAACTAATGAAAAACTGTTTTTT,CSGGSTTNEKLFF
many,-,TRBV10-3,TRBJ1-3,TGTGCCATCAACGGCGGGGGGTCTGGAAACACCATATATTTT,CAINGGGSGNTIYF
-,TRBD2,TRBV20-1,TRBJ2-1,TGCAGTGCCCCTGGCGGGGGGGCAAGCGATGAGCAGTTCTTC,CSAPGGGASDEQFF
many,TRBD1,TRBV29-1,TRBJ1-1,TGCAGCGTCGACAAGGACGGGACAGGCAACACTGAAGCTTTCTTT,CSVDKDGTGNTEAFF
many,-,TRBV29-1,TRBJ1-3,TGCAGCGTTGAGGGGGGACGCTTGGGCTCTGGAAACACCATATATTTT,CSVEGGRLGSGNTIYF
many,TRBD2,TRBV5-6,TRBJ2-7,TGTGCCAGCAGCTCCGGACTAGCGGGCTCTTTCTCCTACGAGCAGTACTTC,CASSSGLAGSFSYEQYF
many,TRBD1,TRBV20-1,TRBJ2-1,TGCAGTGCTCAACCGGGACAGTTCTACAATGAGCAGTTCTTC,CSAQPGQFYNEQFF
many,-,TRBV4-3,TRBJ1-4,TGCGCCAGCAGCCAAGATGGCGAAGTGACGGCCGAGGGGGGTGAAAAACTGTTTTTT,CASSQDGEVTAEGGEKLFF
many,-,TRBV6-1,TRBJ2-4,TGTGCCACCGTTGAGAGGGTATCCAAAAACATTCAGTACTTC,CATVERVSKNIQYF
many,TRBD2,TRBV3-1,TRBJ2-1,TGTGCCAGCAGCCAAGCTCGGGGGGTTGGCTCCTACAATGAGCAGTTCTTC,CASSQARGVGSYNEQFF
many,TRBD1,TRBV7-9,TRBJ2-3,TGTGCCAGCAGTCCCGACAGGGGAACGGATACGCAGTATTTT,CASSPDRGTDTQYF
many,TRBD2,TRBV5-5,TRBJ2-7,TGTGCCAGCAGCTTGGGAGCGGGAGATTTCTACGAGCAGTACTTC,CASSLGAGDFYEQYF
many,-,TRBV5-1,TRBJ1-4,TGCGCCAGCAGCGGGGCCAATAATGAAAAACTGTTTTTT,CASSGANNEKLFF
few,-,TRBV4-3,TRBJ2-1,TGCGCCAGCAGCCAAGATGAGGGGACCACTGGCGAGCAGTTCTTC,CASSQDEGTTGEQFF
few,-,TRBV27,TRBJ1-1,TGTGCCAGCAGTCCCGTCGGGGGGACCACTGAAGCTTTCTTT,CASSPVGGTTEAFF
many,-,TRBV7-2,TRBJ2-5,TGTGCCAGCAGCTTCGTCTGGGGGCGAAAGGAGACCCAGTACTTC,CASSFVWGRKETQYF
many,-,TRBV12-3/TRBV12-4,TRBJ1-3,TGTGCCAGCAGGTACAACTCTGGAAACACCATATATTTT,CASRYNSGNTIYF
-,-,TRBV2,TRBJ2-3,TGTGCCAGCAACCTCCGGGCGGGACGGGATACGCAGTATTTT,CASNLRAGRDTQYF
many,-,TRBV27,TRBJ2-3,TGTGCCAGCAGTTCGGGGGATAGCACAGATACGCAGTATTTT,CASSSGDSTDTQYF
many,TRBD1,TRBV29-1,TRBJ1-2,TGCAGCGTTGGGTCCCCGGGACAGGTCGTACGCTATGGCTACACCTTC,CSVGSPGQVVRYGYTF
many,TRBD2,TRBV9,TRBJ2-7,TGTGCCAGCAGCGTAGATGGCCGCGGCGGGGGCTCCTACGAGCAGTACTTC,CASSVDGRGGGSYEQYF
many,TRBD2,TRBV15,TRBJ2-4,TGTGCCACCAGCAGGGTCCCTCCTAGCGGGAGAGAAAACATTCAGTACTTC,CATSRVPPSGRENIQYF
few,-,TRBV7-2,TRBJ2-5,TGTGCCAGCAGCTCCCTCATCATTCCGGGCGGGGAAGAGACCCAGTACTTC,CASSSLIIPGGEETQYF
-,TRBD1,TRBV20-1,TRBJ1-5,TGCAGTGCTAGAGACTCCCAGTTGCGGACAGGCCCTAATCAGCCCCAGCATTTT,CSARDSQLRTGPNQPQHF
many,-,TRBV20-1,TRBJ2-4,TGCAGTGCTAGAGGGCTAGCCAAAAACATTCAGTACTTC,CSARGLAKNIQYF
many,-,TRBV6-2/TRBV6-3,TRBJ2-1,TGTGCCAGCAGTTACCGACTAGGCGAGCAGTTCTTC,CASSYRLGEQFF
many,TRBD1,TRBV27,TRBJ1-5,TGTGCCAGCAGTTCGTGGGACAGCGGCTATAGCAATCAGCCCCAGCATTTT,CASSSWDSGYSNQPQHF
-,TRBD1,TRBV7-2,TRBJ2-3,TGTGCCAGCAGCTCGAGACAGGGCCCAGATACGCAGTATTTT,CASSSRQGPDTQYF
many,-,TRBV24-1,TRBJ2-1,TGTGCCACCAGTGATCCCCCGGGACTCCAACTTGGGGATAATGAGCAGTTCTTC,CATSDPPGLQLGDNEQFF
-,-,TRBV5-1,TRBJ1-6,TGCGCCAGCCGTACCGGGGAGGGACGCTCACCCCTCCACTTT,CASRTGEGRSPLHF
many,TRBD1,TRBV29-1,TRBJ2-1,TGCAGCGTTGAGGACAGGGGGAATTGGGCGCAGTTCTTC,CSVEDRGNWAQFF
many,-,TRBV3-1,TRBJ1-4,TGTGCCAGCAGCCAAGATTCTCCCGGGACTCGGTTCGAAAAACTGTTTTTT,CASSQDSPGTRFEKLFF